These T cell receptor beta chains were read from a single sample in a study of CXCR3-negative and CXCR3-positive naive CD8 T cells. TCRdb derives one entry per CDR3 protein from the 5' RACE reads, leaving out DNA. Reported are 38,000 or so distinct CDR3 sequences; the ten largest clones contain 14%. The specimen sequenced was memory CD8+ T cells from blood. The receptors were sampled from a human donor in good health. Some clones in this sample may be carry-over from other donors' samples. Each CDR3 is given with its conserved first and last residue. Each record gives: J gene, clone size, V gene, CDR3 protein. Clone size is shown for a subset of rows, as once, few, many or a class of expanded clone.

j_gene: TRBJ2-1
abundance: .
v_gene: TRBV5-8
CDR3aa: CASSPGPSEDEQFF

j_gene: TRBJ2-3
abundance: .
v_gene: TRBV12-2
CDR3aa: CAVASADTQYF

j_gene: TRBJ2-5
abundance: .
v_gene: TRBV11-2
CDR3aa: CASSTVGFQETQYF

j_gene: TRBJ2-6
abundance: .
v_gene: TRBV6-4
CDR3aa: CASSDRVGANVLTF

j_gene: TRBJ1-1
abundance: .
v_gene: TRBV6-2/TRBV6-3
CDR3aa: CASSGSEAYEAFF

j_gene: TRBJ1-5
abundance: .
v_gene: TRBV20-1
CDR3aa: CSARDSQGPRRSNQPQHF

j_gene: TRBJ2-5
abundance: .
v_gene: TRBV6-5
CDR3aa: CASSFSIQETQYF

j_gene: TRBJ2-7
abundance: .
v_gene: TRBV7-8
CDR3aa: CASSLGGRGFYEQYF

j_gene: TRBJ2-7
abundance: .
v_gene: TRBV29-1
CDR3aa: CSVESQERTYEQYF

j_gene: TRBJ2-3
abundance: .
v_gene: TRBV27
CDR3aa: CASSLWAPSALAGGVDTQYF

j_gene: TRBJ2-1
abundance: .
v_gene: TRBV12-1
CDR3aa: CASSFLGRTGCFAIVQFF

j_gene: TRBJ2-1
abundance: .
v_gene: TRBV28
CDR3aa: CASSRSGGVFF

j_gene: TRBJ2-3
abundance: .
v_gene: TRBV5-1
CDR3aa: CASSLGAGTDTQYF

j_gene: TRBJ1-5
abundance: .
v_gene: TRBV6-2/TRBV6-3
CDR3aa: CASSYRVGNQPQHF

j_gene: TRBJ1-1
abundance: .
v_gene: TRBV5-1
CDR3aa: CASSLEGANTEAFF

j_gene: TRBJ2-3
abundance: medium-sized
v_gene: TRBV6-4
CDR3aa: CASRPGQDVDTQYF

j_gene: TRBJ2-7
abundance: medium-sized
v_gene: TRBV18
CDR3aa: CASSPHRYEQYF

j_gene: TRBJ1-1
abundance: .
v_gene: TRBV20-1
CDR3aa: CSARGQEETEAFF

j_gene: TRBJ1-5
abundance: .
v_gene: TRBV10-3
CDR3aa: CAITERRGDQPQHF

j_gene: TRBJ2-4
abundance: .
v_gene: TRBV4-3
CDR3aa: CASSQDPGKVNIQYF

j_gene: TRBJ2-1
abundance: .
v_gene: TRBV10-3
CDR3aa: CAISEDTYNEQFF

j_gene: TRBJ2-7
abundance: .
v_gene: TRBV28
CDR3aa: CASSATGTASYEQYF

j_gene: TRBJ2-1
abundance: .
v_gene: TRBV6-2/TRBV6-3
CDR3aa: CASSQQGIDNEQFF

j_gene: TRBJ2-3
abundance: .
v_gene: TRBV6-5
CDR3aa: CASSYSGGESGGEGTDTQYF

j_gene: TRBJ1-6
abundance: .
v_gene: TRBV18
CDR3aa: CASSPRGPRSYNSPLHF

j_gene: TRBJ2-7
abundance: .
v_gene: TRBV28
CDR3aa: CASSLRLEVYEQYF

j_gene: TRBJ2-1
abundance: .
v_gene: TRBV7-9
CDR3aa: CASSNPGTGILNEQFF

j_gene: TRBJ2-1
abundance: .
v_gene: TRBV4-1
CDR3aa: CASSPLGQVGPPNEQFF

j_gene: TRBJ2-2
abundance: .
v_gene: TRBV6-5
CDR3aa: CASSYSEDRELFF

j_gene: TRBJ2-5
abundance: .
v_gene: TRBV27
CDR3aa: CASHTTDDFEETQYF

j_gene: TRBJ2-7
abundance: .
v_gene: TRBV27
CDR3aa: CASSLSAGSLYEQYF

j_gene: TRBJ2-3
abundance: .
v_gene: TRBV29-1
CDR3aa: CSVEGRSSTDTQYF

j_gene: TRBJ1-5
abundance: .
v_gene: TRBV19
CDR3aa: CASSRGTERNQPQHF

j_gene: TRBJ2-3
abundance: .
v_gene: TRBV7-8
CDR3aa: CATERGSRDTQYF

j_gene: TRBJ2-7
abundance: .
v_gene: TRBV20-1
CDR3aa: CSASQWTGTYEQYF

j_gene: TRBJ2-7
abundance: .
v_gene: TRBV29-1
CDR3aa: CSVVKGQDYYEQYF

j_gene: TRBJ2-3
abundance: .
v_gene: TRBV6-4
CDR3aa: CASSEGTATPDTQYF

j_gene: TRBJ2-4
abundance: .
v_gene: TRBV29-1
CDR3aa: CSVDGTGLAKNIQYF

j_gene: TRBJ1-1
abundance: .
v_gene: TRBV20-1
CDR3aa: CSASGDRETEAFF

j_gene: TRBJ2-7
abundance: .
v_gene: TRBV29-1
CDR3aa: CSVLGQDVYEQYF

j_gene: TRBJ2-7
abundance: .
v_gene: TRBV29-1
CDR3aa: CSVEDHSSPAYEQYF

j_gene: TRBJ2-7
abundance: .
v_gene: TRBV28
CDR3aa: CASSQGSWYEQYF

j_gene: TRBJ2-5
abundance: .
v_gene: TRBV28
CDR3aa: CASSFTPRDTWEETQYF

j_gene: TRBJ2-5
abundance: .
v_gene: TRBV28
CDR3aa: CASSPGTSGETQYF

j_gene: TRBJ1-2
abundance: .
v_gene: TRBV20-1
CDR3aa: CSARERDTDYTF

j_gene: TRBJ2-2
abundance: .
v_gene: TRBV4-1
CDR3aa: CASSQEGTVTTGELFF

j_gene: TRBJ2-5
abundance: .
v_gene: TRBV12-3/TRBV12-4
CDR3aa: CASSSWGTDGDQETQYF

j_gene: TRBJ1-4
abundance: .
v_gene: TRBV29-1
CDR3aa: CSVGTGPFYEKLFF

j_gene: TRBJ1-1
abundance: .
v_gene: TRBV6-2/TRBV6-3
CDR3aa: CASTRGQGEAFF

j_gene: TRBJ2-1
abundance: .
v_gene: TRBV29-1
CDR3aa: CSGGGLLAYNEQFF

j_gene: TRBJ2-7
abundance: .
v_gene: TRBV20-1
CDR3aa: CSAYPTSGPAYEQYF

j_gene: TRBJ2-3
abundance: .
v_gene: TRBV7-6
CDR3aa: CASSLGGAGITDTQYF

j_gene: TRBJ2-1
abundance: .
v_gene: TRBV7-8
CDR3aa: CASSSSVDPYNEQFF

j_gene: TRBJ2-7
abundance: .
v_gene: TRBV5-1
CDR3aa: CASSKKTGDSSYEQYF

j_gene: TRBJ2-5
abundance: .
v_gene: TRBV12-3/TRBV12-4
CDR3aa: CASSSGDVQETQYF

j_gene: TRBJ2-1
abundance: .
v_gene: TRBV5-1
CDR3aa: CASSTPPQGLPDNEQFF

j_gene: TRBJ2-7
abundance: .
v_gene: TRBV20-1
CDR3aa: CSAYTGGDTYEQYF

j_gene: TRBJ1-2
abundance: .
v_gene: TRBV6-1
CDR3aa: CASSESPTGKDGYTF

j_gene: TRBJ2-7
abundance: .
v_gene: TRBV7-9
CDR3aa: CASSQGPYSYEQYF